The rows below give T cell receptor beta chains drawn from one sample of a study of OX40 agonist ivuxolimab in advanced cancers. The method was immunoSEQ multiplex PCR; TCRdb's version includes in-frame clones alone and lacks a portion of them. The sample carries some 43,000 clones, 88% recorded once. The sequencing here drew on CD4+ or CD8+ T cells sorted from blood, taken in a trial of the OX40 agonist ivuxolimab. The receptors here all came from an adult with an advanced solid tumor such as melanoma, head and neck, liver or kidney cancer. Each CDR3 is given with its conserved first and last residue. A D gene is named only where the DNA matches it firmly. Size tells how often a clone was seen (once, few, many) or the class of an expanded clone, and some rows leave it out.

size	J	V	D	CDR3	DNA
NA	TRBJ1-1	TRBV6-5	NA	CASSKLGPGRTEAFF	TGTGCCAGCAGCAAACTTGGGCCAGGGAGGACTGAAGCTTTCTTT
NA	TRBJ2-1	TRBV15	TRBD2	CATSRERGRNNEQFF	TGTGCCACCAGCCGAGAGCGGGGGCGTAACAATGAGCAGTTCTTC
NA	TRBJ2-5	TRBV5-1	NA	CASSWASEYQETQYF	TGCGCCAGCAGCTGGGCTAGCGAGTACCAAGAGACCCAGTACTTC
NA	TRBJ2-5	TRBV5-4	NA	CASSAGGAGETQYF	TGTGCCAGCAGCGCCGGGGGCGCGGGTGAGACCCAGTACTTC
NA	TRBJ1-1	TRBV6-5	NA	CASQRGMNTEAFF	TGTGCCAGCCAACGGGGAATGAACACTGAAGCTTTCTTT
NA	TRBJ2-2	TRBV9	NA	CASSVDSHTGELFF	TGTGCCAGCAGCGTAGACTCGCACACCGGGGAGCTGTTTTTT
NA	TRBJ2-1	TRBV19	NA	CASSGTGRGGEQFF	TGTGCCAGTAGTGGGACAGGGCGGGGGGGTGAGCAGTTCTTC
NA	TRBJ2-7	TRBV6-1	NA	CARPSKEGRIYEQYF	TGTGCCAGACCCAGTAAGGAGGGGAGAATATACGAGCAGTACTTC
NA	TRBJ1-2	TRBV2	NA	CASSEKRAEPYGYTF	TGTGCCAGCAGTGAAAAAAGAGCAGAACCCTATGGCTACACCTTC
NA	TRBJ2-1	TRBV2	NA	CASSERETTYNEQFF	TGTGCCAGCAGTGAACGGGAGACAACCTACAATGAGCAGTTCTTC
NA	TRBJ1-1	TRBV14	TRBD1	CASSRQGGTEAFF	TGTGCCAGCAGTCGACAGGGTGGCACTGAAGCTTTCTTT
NA	TRBJ2-7	TRBV19	TRBD1	CASTTGTGFDEQYF	TGTGCCAGTACTACCGGGACAGGGTTCGACGAGCAGTACTTC
NA	TRBJ2-1	TRBV27	NA	CASSLSHLYYEQFF	TGTGCCAGCAGTTTATCGCACCTCTATTATGAGCAGTTCTTC
NA	TRBJ2-3	TRBV7-9	TRBD2	CASSPWTSGTDTQYF	TGTGCCAGCAGCCCCTGGACTAGCGGCACAGATACGCAGTATTTT
NA	TRBJ1-2	TRBV28	TRBD1	CASSLSSRQGDLFGYTF	TGTGCCAGCAGCCTATCTTCCCGACAGGGCGACCTCTTTGGCTACACCTTC
few	TRBJ1-5	TRBV28	NA	CASSLSQGNQPQHF	TGTGCCAGCAGTTTGTCGCAGGGCAATCAGCCCCAGCATTTT
NA	TRBJ2-7	TRBV30	TRBD2	CAWSLGRVSGITYEQYF	TGTGCCTGGAGTTTGGGCAGAGTCAGCGGGATTACCTACGAGCAGTACTTC
NA	TRBJ2-5	TRBV28	NA	CASSFYPLLGETQYF	TGTGCCAGCAGTTTCTATCCACTATTGGGGGAGACCCAGTACTTC
NA	TRBJ2-5	TRBV19	NA	CASSVGGALKETQYF	TGTGCCAGTAGCGTTGGGGGCGCTTTGAAAGAGACCCAGTACTTC
NA	TRBJ2-3	TRBV15	NA	CATSRAAGAPDTQYF	TGTGCCACCAGCAGAGCAGCGGGTGCCCCAGATACGCAGTATTTT
NA	TRBJ2-5	TRBV28	NA	CASSLSGTGQGRETQYF	TGTGCCAGCAGTTTAAGCGGAACGGGGCAGGGGCGAGAGACCCAGTACTTC
few	TRBJ2-7	TRBV2	NA	CASSTDKLYEQYF	TGTGCCAGCAGTACGGACAAGCTGTACGAGCAGTACTTC
NA	TRBJ1-2	TRBV20-1	NA	CSARGEGYTF	TGCAGTGCTAGAGGGGAAGGCTACACCTTC
NA	TRBJ1-5	TRBV19	NA	CASSTPPGVGNQPQHF	TGTGCCAGTAGTACGCCCCCAGGGGTTGGCAATCAGCCCCAGCATTTT
few	TRBJ1-6	TRBV11-2	NA	CASSLVGVGNSPLHF	TGTGCCAGCAGCTTAGTTGGGGTGGGGAATTCACCCCTCCACTTT
NA	TRBJ2-3	TRBV30	TRBD2	CAWSQVAGAPTQYF	TGTGCCTGGAGTCAGGTAGCGGGGGCTCCCACGCAGTATTTT
NA	TRBJ2-7	TRBV30	NA	CAWSGYYEQYF	TGTGCCTGGAGCGGGTACTACGAGCAGTACTTC
NA	TRBJ1-1	TRBV5-1	NA	CASSLGGMVTEAFF	TGCGCCAGCAGCTTGGGGGGGATGGTCACTGAAGCTTTCTTT
NA	TRBJ2-1	TRBV9	TRBD2	CASSVEGGLDEQFF	TGTGCCAGCAGCGTCGAGGGAGGGCTGGATGAGCAGTTCTTC
NA	TRBJ2-3	TRBV29-1	TRBD2	CSVEDRSGRAAGTDTQYF	TGCAGCGTTGAAGACAGGAGCGGGAGGGCCGCTGGCACAGATACGCAGTATTTT
NA	TRBJ1-3	TRBV13	TRBD1	CASSWGQGHSGNTIYF	TGTGCCAGCAGCTGGGGACAGGGACACTCTGGAAACACCATATATTTT
NA	TRBJ2-4	TRBV4-3	TRBD1	CASSHSPDREVDIQYF	TGCGCCAGCAGCCATTCCCCGGACAGGGAAGTCGACATTCAGTACTTC